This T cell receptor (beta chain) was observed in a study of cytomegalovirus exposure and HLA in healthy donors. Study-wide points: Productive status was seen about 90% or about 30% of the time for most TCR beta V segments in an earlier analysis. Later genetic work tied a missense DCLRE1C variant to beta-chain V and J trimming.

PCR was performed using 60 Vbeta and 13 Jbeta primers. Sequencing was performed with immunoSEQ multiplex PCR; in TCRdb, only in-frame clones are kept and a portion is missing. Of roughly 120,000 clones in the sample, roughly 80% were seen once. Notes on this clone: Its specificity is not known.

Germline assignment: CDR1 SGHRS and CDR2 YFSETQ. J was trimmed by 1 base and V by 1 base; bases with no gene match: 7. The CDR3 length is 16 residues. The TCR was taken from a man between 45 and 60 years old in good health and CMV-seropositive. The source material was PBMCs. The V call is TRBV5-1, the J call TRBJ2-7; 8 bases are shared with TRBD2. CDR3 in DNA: TGCGCCAGCAGCTTGCGTCCGGCGGGGGGATCCTACGAGCAGTACTTC. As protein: CASSLRPAGGSYEQYF.